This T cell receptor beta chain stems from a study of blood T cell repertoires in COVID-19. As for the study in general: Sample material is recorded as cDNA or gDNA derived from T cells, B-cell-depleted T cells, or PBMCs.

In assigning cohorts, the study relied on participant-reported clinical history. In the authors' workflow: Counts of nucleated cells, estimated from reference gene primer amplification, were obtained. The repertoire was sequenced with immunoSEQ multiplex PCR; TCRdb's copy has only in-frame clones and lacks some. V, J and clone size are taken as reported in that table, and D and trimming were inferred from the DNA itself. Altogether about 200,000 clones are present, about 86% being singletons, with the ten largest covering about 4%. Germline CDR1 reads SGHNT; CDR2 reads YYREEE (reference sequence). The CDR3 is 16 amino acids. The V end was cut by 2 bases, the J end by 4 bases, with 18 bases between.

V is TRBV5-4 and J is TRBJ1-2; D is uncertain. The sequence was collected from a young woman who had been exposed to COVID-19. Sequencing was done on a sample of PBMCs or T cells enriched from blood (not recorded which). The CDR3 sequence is CASSLRSALNSYGYTF. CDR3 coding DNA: TGTGCCAGCAGCTTACGTTCCGCTTTAAACTCCTATGGCTACACCTTC.